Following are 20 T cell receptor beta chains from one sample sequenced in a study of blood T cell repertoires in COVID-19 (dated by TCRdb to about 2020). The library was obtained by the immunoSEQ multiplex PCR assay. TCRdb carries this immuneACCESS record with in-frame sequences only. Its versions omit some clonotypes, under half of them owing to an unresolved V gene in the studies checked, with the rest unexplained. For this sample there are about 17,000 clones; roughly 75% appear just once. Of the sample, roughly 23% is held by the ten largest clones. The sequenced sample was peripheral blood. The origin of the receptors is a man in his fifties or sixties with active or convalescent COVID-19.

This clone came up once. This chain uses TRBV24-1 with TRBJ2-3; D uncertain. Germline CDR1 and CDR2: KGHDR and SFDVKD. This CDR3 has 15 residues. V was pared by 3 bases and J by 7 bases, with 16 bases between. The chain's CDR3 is CATSDDDKARNTQYF. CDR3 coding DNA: TGTGCCACCAGTGATGACGACAAAGCCCGGAATACGCAGTATTTT.

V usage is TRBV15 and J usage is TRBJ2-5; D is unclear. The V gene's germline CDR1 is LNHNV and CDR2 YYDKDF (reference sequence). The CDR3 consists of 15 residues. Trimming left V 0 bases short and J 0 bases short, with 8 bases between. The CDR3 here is CATSRDQLYQETQYF. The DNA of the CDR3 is TGTGCCACCAGCAGAGATCAGTTATACCAAGAGACCCAGTACTTC.

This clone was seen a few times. CDR3 protein: CASSLGGGYNEQFF. The DNA for the CDR3 is TGTGCCAGCAGCTTGGGGGGCGGTTACAATGAGCAGTTCTTC. The chain has TRBV5-4 and TRBJ2-1; weak D call: TRBD1 (5 bases). Trimming took 0 bases from V and 4 from J, leaving 8 bases between them. Germline V gene lookup returns CDR1 SGHNT and CDR2 YYREEE (reference sequence). This CDR3 spans 14 amino acids.

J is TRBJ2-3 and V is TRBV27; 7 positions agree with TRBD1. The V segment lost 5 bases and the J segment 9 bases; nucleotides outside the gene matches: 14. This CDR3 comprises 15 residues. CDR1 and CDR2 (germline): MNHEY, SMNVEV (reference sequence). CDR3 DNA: TGTGCCAGCAGTGTGACAGGGATCTCTCCAGTGACGCAGTATTTT. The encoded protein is CASSVTGISPVTQYF.

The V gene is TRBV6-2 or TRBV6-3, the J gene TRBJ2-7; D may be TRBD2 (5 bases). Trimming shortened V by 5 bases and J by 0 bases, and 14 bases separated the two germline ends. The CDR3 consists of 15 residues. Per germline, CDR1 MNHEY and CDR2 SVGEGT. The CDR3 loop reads CASSARRRSSYEQYF. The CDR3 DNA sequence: TGTGCCAGCAGTGCACGCAGGAGGAGCTCCTACGAGCAGTACTTC.

In DNA, the CDR3 is TGTGCCAGCAGCCCCCCGGGGGTTGACGGCTACACCTTC. Protein product: CASSPPGVDGYTF. The V gene is TRBV6-5, the J gene TRBJ1-2, with a possible D match to TRBD1 (5 bases). Germline CDR1 MNHEY, CDR2 SVGAGI. Trimming took off 6 bases at V and 8 bases at J, with 16 bases between the two ends. The CDR3 contains 13 residues.

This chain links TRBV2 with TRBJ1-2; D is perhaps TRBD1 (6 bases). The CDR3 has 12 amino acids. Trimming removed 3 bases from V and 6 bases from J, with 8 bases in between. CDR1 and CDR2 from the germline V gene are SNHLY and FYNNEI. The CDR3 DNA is TGTGCCAGCAGTGAGAACAGGGATGGCTACACCTTC. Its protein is CASSENRDGYTF.

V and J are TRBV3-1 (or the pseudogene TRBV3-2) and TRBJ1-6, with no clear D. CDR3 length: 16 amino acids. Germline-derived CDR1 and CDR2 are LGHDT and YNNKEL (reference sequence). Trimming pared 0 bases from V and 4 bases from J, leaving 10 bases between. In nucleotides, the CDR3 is TGTGCCAGCAGCCAAGAGGCCAGGCCGTATAATTCACCCCTCCACTTT. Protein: CASSQEARPYNSPLHF.

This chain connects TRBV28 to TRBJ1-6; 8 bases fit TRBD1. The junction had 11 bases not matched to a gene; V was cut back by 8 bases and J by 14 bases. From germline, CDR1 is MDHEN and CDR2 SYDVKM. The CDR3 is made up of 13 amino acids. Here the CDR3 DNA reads TGTGCCAGCGCGGACAGGGCCGCGGGGTCCCTCCACTTT. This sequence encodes CASADRAAGSLHF.

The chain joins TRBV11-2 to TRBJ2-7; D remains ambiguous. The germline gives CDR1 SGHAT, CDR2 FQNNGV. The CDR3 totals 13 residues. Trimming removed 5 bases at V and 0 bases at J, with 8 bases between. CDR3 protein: CASSTRHSYEQYF. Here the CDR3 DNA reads TGTGCCAGCAGCACCCGACACTCCTACGAGCAGTACTTC.

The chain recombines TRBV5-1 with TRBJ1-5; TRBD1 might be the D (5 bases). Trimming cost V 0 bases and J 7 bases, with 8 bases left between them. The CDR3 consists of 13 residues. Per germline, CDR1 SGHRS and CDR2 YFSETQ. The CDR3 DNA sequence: TGCGCCAGCAGCTTGGACAGGTCCCAGCCCCAGCATTTT. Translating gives CASSLDRSQPQHF.

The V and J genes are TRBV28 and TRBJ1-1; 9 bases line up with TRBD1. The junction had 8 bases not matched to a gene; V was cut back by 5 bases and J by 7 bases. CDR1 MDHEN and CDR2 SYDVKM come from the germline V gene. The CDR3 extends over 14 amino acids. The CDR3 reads CASSPTGGGLEAFF. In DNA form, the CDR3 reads TGTGCCAGCAGTCCGACAGGGGGGGGACTTGAAGCTTTCTTT.

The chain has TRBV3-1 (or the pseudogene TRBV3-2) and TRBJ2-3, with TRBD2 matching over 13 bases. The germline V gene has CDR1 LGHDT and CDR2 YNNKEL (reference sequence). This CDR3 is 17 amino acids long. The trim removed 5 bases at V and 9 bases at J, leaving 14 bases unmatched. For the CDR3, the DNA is TGTGCCAGCAGCAAGAGCTTCGGACTAGCGGGGGTTACAACGCAGTATTTT. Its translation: CASSKSFGLAGVTTQYF.

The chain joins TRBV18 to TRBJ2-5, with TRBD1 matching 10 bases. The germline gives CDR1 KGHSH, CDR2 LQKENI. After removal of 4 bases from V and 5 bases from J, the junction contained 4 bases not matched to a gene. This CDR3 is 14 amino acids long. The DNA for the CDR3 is TGTGCCAGCTCACAAGGGACAGGGGACGAGACCCAGTACTTC. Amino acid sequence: CASSQGTGDETQYF.

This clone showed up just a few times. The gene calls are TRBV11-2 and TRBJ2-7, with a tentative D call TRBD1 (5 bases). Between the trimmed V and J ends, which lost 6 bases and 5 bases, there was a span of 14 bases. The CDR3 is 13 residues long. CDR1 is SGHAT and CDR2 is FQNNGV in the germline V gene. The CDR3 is CASRRTFQNEQYF. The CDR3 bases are TGTGCCAGCAGGCGGACATTTCAGAACGAGCAGTACTTC.

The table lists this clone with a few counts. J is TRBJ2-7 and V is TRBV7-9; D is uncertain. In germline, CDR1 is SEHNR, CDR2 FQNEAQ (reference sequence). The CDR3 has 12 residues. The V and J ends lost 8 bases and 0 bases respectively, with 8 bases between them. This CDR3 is CASGRNSYEQYF. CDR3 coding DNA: TGTGCCAGCGGCCGAAACTCCTACGAGCAGTACTTC.

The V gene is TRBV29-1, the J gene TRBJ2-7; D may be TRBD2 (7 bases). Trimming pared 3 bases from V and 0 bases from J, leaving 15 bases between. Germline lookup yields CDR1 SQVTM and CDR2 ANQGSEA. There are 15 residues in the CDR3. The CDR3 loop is CSVEGGGFSSYEQYF. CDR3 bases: TGCAGCGTTGAGGGAGGGGGTTTTAGCTCCTACGAGCAGTACTTC.

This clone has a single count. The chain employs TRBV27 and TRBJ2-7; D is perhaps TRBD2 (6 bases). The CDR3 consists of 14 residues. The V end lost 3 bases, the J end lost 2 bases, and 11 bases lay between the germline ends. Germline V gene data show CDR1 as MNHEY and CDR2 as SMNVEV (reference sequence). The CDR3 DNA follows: TGTGCCAGCAGTTTTTTAGCGGAGACCTACGAGCAGTACTTC. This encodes CASSFLAETYEQYF.

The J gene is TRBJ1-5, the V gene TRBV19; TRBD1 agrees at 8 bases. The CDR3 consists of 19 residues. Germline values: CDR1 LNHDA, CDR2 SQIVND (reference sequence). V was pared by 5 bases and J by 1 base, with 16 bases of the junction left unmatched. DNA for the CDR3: TGTGCCAGTAGTCCTCGTGTTGGACAGGGCCCCGGCAGCAATCAGCCCCAGCATTTT. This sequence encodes CASSPRVGQGPGSNQPQHF.

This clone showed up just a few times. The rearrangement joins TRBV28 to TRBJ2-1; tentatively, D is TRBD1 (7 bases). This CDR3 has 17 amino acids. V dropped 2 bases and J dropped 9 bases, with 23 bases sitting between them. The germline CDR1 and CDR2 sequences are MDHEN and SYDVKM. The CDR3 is CASSLNGKSDRRGEQFF. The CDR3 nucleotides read TGTGCCAGCAGTTTAAACGGGAAATCGGACAGGCGGGGTGAGCAGTTCTTC.